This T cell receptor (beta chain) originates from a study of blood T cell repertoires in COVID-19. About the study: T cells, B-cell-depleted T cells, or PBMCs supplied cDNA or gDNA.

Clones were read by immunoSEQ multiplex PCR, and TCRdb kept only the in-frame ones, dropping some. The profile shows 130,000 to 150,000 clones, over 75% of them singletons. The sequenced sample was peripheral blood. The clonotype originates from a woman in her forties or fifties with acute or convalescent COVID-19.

The CDR3: CAISESSGQPQHF. CDR3 sequence (DNA): TGTGCCATCAGTGAGTCGAGCGGTCAGCCCCAGCATTTT. V is TRBV10-3 and J is TRBJ1-5; unclear D gene. Germline V gene lookup returns CDR1 ENHRY and CDR2 SYGVKD. The CDR3 has 13 amino acids. V was trimmed by 0 bases and J by 6 bases, leaving 6 bases between them.